This T cell receptor beta chain was observed in a study of blood T cell repertoires in COVID-19. On the study more broadly: Acute and convalescent COVID-19 specimens originated in the United States, Italy and Spain.

CDR3 length: 16 residues. Germline V gene sequence: CDR1 MNHEY, CDR2 SMNVEV (reference sequence). Trimming pared 3 bases from V and 0 bases from J, leaving 12 bases between. The protocol was immunoSEQ multiplex PCR, while the TCRdb copy is restricted to in-frame clones and leaves out a portion. The sample shows about 670,000 clones, 80% to 90% of them seen only once. This chain joins TRBV27 and TRBJ1-3; tentative D call: TRBD1 (6 bases). Sequencing used peripheral blood. The TCR sequence derives from a woman between 18 and 30 years old with acute or convalescent COVID-19. The CDR3, as DNA: TGTGCCAGCAGTTTGAGGGCAGGGGCCTCTGGAAACACCATATATTTT. Translating gives CASSLRAGASGNTIYF.